Each of the 9 T cell receptor beta chains below was sequenced from the same sample in a study of T cells in women clearing cervical HPV infection. The protocol was immunoSEQ multiplex PCR, while the TCRdb copy is restricted to in-frame clones and leaves out a portion. This sample's table reports about 22,000 clones. Sequencing was carried out using blood buffy coat. These receptors were obtained from a woman between 18 and 69 years old with a cervical HPV16 infection that either progressed to CIN3+ or cleared (not recorded which).

Worth noting for this clone: The read ends 3 residues shy of where the CDR3 ends; the end is completed using the germline J gene. V is TRBV20-1 and J is TRBJ1-2; D is uncertain. Germline V gene data show CDR1 as DFQATT and CDR2 as SNEGSKA (reference sequence). The CDR3 sequence is 14 residues long. V lost 6 bases and J 1 base, leaving 15 bases between the germline ends. Partial CDR3 DNA: TGCAGTGCCCCTCGAAGGGTAAATAACTATGGC. Its translation: CSAPRRVNNYG. The whole CDR3 reads CSAPRRVNNYGYTF.

Comments on this clone: Sequencing ends 3 residues short of the CDR3 end; the germline J gene provides the rest. This chain uses TRBV7-9 with TRBJ1-1; no firm D call. Trimming shortened V by 5 bases and J by 2 bases, and 12 bases separated the two germline ends. Germline assignment: CDR1 SEHNR and CDR2 FQNEAQ (reference sequence). The CDR3 extends over 14 amino acids. CDR3 region: CASSPADLNTEAFF. The sequenced part of the CDR3 DNA is TGTGCCAGCAGCCCCGCCGATCTAAACACTGAA. The whole variable domain, filled in from reference TRBV7-9 and TRBJ1-1, reads DTGVSQNPRHKITKRGQNVTFRCDPISEHNRLYWYRQTLGQGPEFLTYFQNEAQLEKSRLLSDRFSAERPKGSFSTLEIQRTEQGDSAMYLCASSPADLNTEAFFGQGTRLTVV.

A remark on this clone: The sequence runs out 3 residues before the end of the CDR3; the remainder is reconstructed from the germline J gene. This chain links TRBV11-2 with TRBJ2-7, with 9 bases that match TRBD2. The CDR3 spans 15 residues. Germline CDR1 and CDR2: SGHAT and FQNNGV. The trim removed 1 base at V and 6 bases at J, leaving 7 bases unmatched. Here the CDR3 reads CASSLVGGRAVEQYF. The covered CDR3 bases are TGTGCCAGCAGCTTAGTCGGCGGGAGGGCCGTCGAG. Filled out from reference TRBV11-2 and TRBJ2-7, the complete variable domain reads EAGVAQSPRYKIIEKRQSVAFWCNPISGHATLYWYQQILGQGPKLLIQFQNNGVVDDSQLPKDRFSAERLKGVDSTLKIQPAKLEDSAVYLCASSLVGGRAVEQYFGPGTRLTVT.

This chain's CDR3 is CASSSTGVPEAFF. The DNA read from the CDR3 is TGTGCCAGCAGCTCGACAGGGGTCCCTGAA. The J gene is TRBJ1-1, the V gene TRBV11-2; 8 bases are a match to TRBD1. From the germline J gene comes the end of the CDR3, since the read stops 3 residues before it. Trimming took 4 bases from V and 6 from J; bases not matched to a gene: 4. Germline V gives CDR1 SGHAT, CDR2 FQNNGV. The CDR3 sequence is 13 residues long.

For this clone: The read falls 3 residues short of the CDR3 end, and the missing part is taken from the germline J gene. V and J are TRBV7-2 and TRBJ1-2, with no clear D. The CDR3 has 14 residues. Germline-derived CDR1 and CDR2 are SGHTA and FQGNSA. The DNA read from the CDR3 is TGTGCCAGCAGCTTAGCGGGCTACTCCTACGAC. This codes for CASSLAGYSYD. The entire CDR3 protein reads CASSLAGYSYDYTF.

Concerning this clone itself: Read data end 3 residues before the CDR3 end; the end is taken from the germline J gene. The chain uses TRBV5-5 and TRBJ2-7; a weak D match, TRBD1 (6 bases). Trimming stripped 3 bases from V and 3 bases from J, with 13 bases between. The CDR3 is 14 amino acids. Per the germline V gene, CDR1 is SGHKS and CDR2 is YYEKEE (reference sequence). The chain's CDR3 is CASSSTGGHYEQYF. The sequenced CDR3 bases are TGTGCCAGCAGCTCGACAGGAGGTCACTACGAG.

This chain's CDR3 is CSARDGLAGVSNTQYF. The covered CDR3 bases are TGCAGTGCTAGAGATGGGCTAGCGGGAGTGTCAAATACG. The chain joins TRBV20-1 to TRBJ2-3; 10 bases align to TRBD2. The observed sequence ends 3 residues before the CDR3 terminus, with the missing tail filled in from the germline J gene. Looked up from germline, CDR1 is DFQATT and CDR2 is SNEGSKA (reference sequence). The CDR3 loop spans 16 amino acids. With V trimmed by 0 bases and J by 7 bases, 10 bases remained unmatched.

Of note for this clone: The read ends 3 residues before the CDR3 terminus; that terminus is restored from the germline J gene. The V gene is TRBV11-2, the J gene TRBJ2-7; D ambiguous. V was cut by 1 base and J by 4 bases, with 5 bases left in between. The CDR3 covers 12 residues. Germline CDR1 reads SGHAT; CDR2 reads FQNNGV. CDR3 residues: CASSLVRYEQYF. The sequenced CDR3 bases are TGTGCCAGCAGCTTAGTGAGGTACGAG.

On this clone itself: The read finishes 3 residues shy of the CDR3 end, and the germline J gene is used to complete it. The chain employs TRBV4-1 and TRBJ1-2; the D gene is possibly TRBD1 (5 bases). Germline V gene lookup returns CDR1 MGHRA and CDR2 YSYEKL. The V end lost 1 base, the J end lost 5 bases, and 11 bases lay between the germline ends. There are 14 residues in the CDR3. Here the CDR3 reads CASSQGGGRYGYTF. The DNA read from the CDR3 is TGCGCCAGCAGCCAAGGGGGGGGTCGGTATGGC.